Following are 10 T cell receptor beta chains from one sample sequenced in a study of Graves' ophthalmopathy and Graves' hyperthyroidism. Scientists amplified the TCR beta CDR3 regions from RNA transcripts. RT-PCR in the first round used HTBI primers; a second-round multiplex PCR followed. TCRdb re-derived calls from the multiplex PCR reads in MiXCR, one entry per CDR3 protein. The sample yields roughly 500,000 distinct CDR3 sequences, approximately 15% seen once. Sequencing was carried out using blood. These receptors came from a woman in her 30s with Graves' ophthalmopathy.

There are many counts of this clonotype. This chain uses TRBV6-1 with TRBJ2-5, with unresolved D. CDR1 MNHNS and CDR2 SASEGT come from the germline V gene. V was trimmed by 5 bases and J by 5 bases, leaving 21 bases between them. The CDR3 is 16 amino acids. CDR3 nucleotides: TGTGCCAGCAGTCAAACGGGCCCAACCGACTCGGAGACCCAGTACTTC. This gives the protein CASSQTGPTDSETQYF.

This clonotype has just a few counts. This chain uses TRBV12-3 or TRBV12-4 with TRBJ2-2; TRBD1 agrees at 10 bases. CDR3 length: 18 amino acids. With 4 bases clipped from V and 1 base from J, the junction kept 9 bases outside the gene matches. The CDR3 DNA is TGTGCCAGCAGTTCGGGGACAGGGGACGTCGAGAACACCGGGGAGCTGTTTTTT. Translation: CASSSGTGDVENTGELFF.

There are many counts of this clonotype. The gene calls are TRBV28 and TRBJ2-7, with D tentatively TRBD1 or TRBD2 (5 bases each). The V gene lost 10 bases and the J gene lost 3 bases, with 19 bases spanning the gap. Germline CDR1 is MDHEN and CDR2 is SYDVKM. The CDR3 spans 14 residues. Here the CDR3 reads CANSRGVSFYEQYF. The CDR3 nucleotides are TGTGCCAACTCTCGGGGCGTTAGCTTCTACGAGCAGTACTTC.

This clonotype was counted many times. This rearrangement joins TRBV20-1 to TRBJ1-5; a weak D match, TRBD1 (5 bases). Germline-derived CDR1 and CDR2 are DFQATT and SNEGSKA (reference sequence). V lost 6 bases and J 5 bases, leaving 17 bases between the germline ends. The CDR3 is 14 amino acids. The CDR3 here is CSARGGAWDQPQHF. CDR3 coding DNA: TGCAGTGCCCGAGGCGGGGCGTGGGATCAGCCCCAGCATTTT.

This clonotype occurred many times. The V gene is TRBV4-1, the J gene TRBJ1-1; a possible D gene is TRBD1 (6 bases). The CDR3 totals 12 residues. V was pared by 1 base and J by 9 bases, with 9 bases between. Germline-derived CDR1 and CDR2 are MGHRA and YSYEKL. The CDR3, as DNA: TGCGCCAGCAGCCAAGTTGGGGGCAAAGCTTTCTTT. Protein product: CASSQVGGKAFF.

This clonotype was seen only a few times. This may be a read error: a much more frequent sequence differs by one nucleotide. The genes are TRBV11-2 and TRBJ2-4, with a tentative D call TRBD1 (6 bases). The CDR3 consists of 18 residues. Looked up from germline, CDR1 is SGHAT and CDR2 is FQNNGV. Here the CDR3 DNA reads TGTGCCAGCAGCTTATCCCCCGCGTTGGGGGCTGGCAAAAACATTAAGTACTTC. Amino acids: CASSLSPALGAGKNIKYF. The whole variable domain, filled in from reference TRBV11-2 and TRBJ2-4, reads EAGVAQSPRYKIIEKRQSVAFWCNPISGHATLYWYQQILGQGPKLLIQFQNNGVVDDSQLPKDRFSAERLKGVDSTLKIQPAKLEDSAVYLCASSLSPALGAGKNIKYFGAGTRLSVL.

This clonotype came up many times. This chain uses TRBV12-3 or TRBV12-4 with TRBJ1-2; 11 bases are a match to TRBD1. CDR3 length equals 13 residues. The V segment lost 6 bases and the J segment 8 bases; nucleotides outside the gene matches: 5. CDR3: CASSKGTGGGYTF. The CDR3 nucleotides are TGTGCCAGCAGCAAGGGGACAGGGGGGGGCTACACCTTC.

This clonotype was seen at least ten times. The chain combines TRBV9 with TRBJ2-7; D ambiguous. Trimming stripped 2 bases from V and 1 base from J, with 16 bases between. This CDR3 region has 16 residues. CDR1 and CDR2 from the germline V gene are SGDLS and YYNGEE. In nucleotides, the CDR3 is TGTGCCAGCAGCGTTGGGCCCACGTATCTTTCCTACGAGCAGTACTTC. It encodes CASSVGPTYLSYEQYF.

V is TRBV10-3 and J is TRBJ2-7; 7 bases map to TRBD2. This CDR3 region has 14 residues. The V and J ends lost 2 bases and 0 bases, in that order; junction bases with no gene match: 1. The germline V gene encodes CDR1 ENHRY and CDR2 SYGVKD. CDR3 DNA: TGTGCCATCAGTGAGGCGGGAGTCTCCTACGAGCAGTACTTC. Translated: CAISEAGVSYEQYF.

The sample holds many counts of this clonotype. The chain employs TRBV6-1 and TRBJ1-1, with 7 positions matching TRBD1. The CDR3 length is 14 residues. From germline, CDR1 is MNHNS and CDR2 SASEGT. V shed 6 bases, J shed 5 bases, and the junction held 9 bases outside the gene matches. This CDR3 reads CASRPDRVGTEAFF. The CDR3 DNA reads as TGTGCCAGCAGGCCAGACAGGGTCGGGACTGAAGCTTTCTTT.